The source of this TCR beta chain is a study of T cells in Graves' hyperthyroidism and ophthalmopathy. Ten or more counts support this clonotype. The CDR3 is 12 residues long. Trimming pared 6 bases from V and 9 bases from J, leaving 12 bases between. Germline CDR1 SNHLY, CDR2 FYNNEI. Researchers took RNA transcripts and amplified the TCR beta CDR3 regions from them. The HTBI set primed first-round TCR CDR3 RT-PCR. TCRdb re-analysed the multiplex PCR reads in MiXCR, keeping a single row per CDR3 protein. Seen here are around 600,000 distinct CDR3 sequences, approximately 14% observed once, and the top ten hold 6.5% to 9%.

This clonotype was obtained from a woman aged 18-30 years with Graves' ophthalmopathy. This sequence joins TRBV2 and TRBJ2-1, with no clear D. Sequencing was done on a sample of blood. CDR3 in amino acids: CASRISLGEQFF. DNA of the CDR3: TGTGCCAGCAGGATATCATTGGGTGAGCAGTTCTTC.